Listed below are T cell receptor beta chains from one sample, sequenced in a study of blood T cells in healthy people across ages. TCRdb reprocessed the 5' RACE reads with MiXCR, giving one entry per CDR3 protein. The repertoire includes 550,000 to 750,000 distinct CDR3 sequences, 20% to 25% of them detected once, and 3.6% sits in the top ten. Sequenced input: blood. Receptors originate from a man in his 70s in good health. Each CDR3 is given with its conserved first and last residue. A D gene is named only where the DNA matches it firmly. Only part of the rows carry a size: once, few, many, or a class if the clone is expanded.

D gene,clone size,J gene,V gene,CDR3 protein,CDR3 DNA
NA,once,TRBJ2-3,TRBV20-1,CSARDPQLVNTQYF,TGCAGTGCTAGAGATCCCCAACTAGTGAATACGCAGTATTTT
NA,few,TRBJ1-5,TRBV4-2,CASSQEDSRQPQHF,TGTGCCAGCAGCCAAGAGGACAGCCGGCAGCCCCAGCATTTT
NA,many,TRBJ1-2,TRBV11-2,CASSLGASDYGYTF,TGTGCCAGCAGCTTAGGTGCTTCTGACTATGGCTACACCTTC
TRBD1,NA,TRBJ1-5,TRBV20-1,CSATQGLSNQPQHF,TGCAGTGCTACACAGGGGTTGAGCAATCAGCCCCAGCATTTT
NA,NA,TRBJ2-5,TRBV13,CASSSLRVKETQYF,TGTGCCAGCAGCTCCCTCAGGGTAAAAGAGACCCAGTACTTC
NA,many,TRBJ1-1,TRBV29-1,CSVGSTEAFF,TGCAGCGTTGGAAGCACTGAAGCTTTCTTT
NA,NA,TRBJ2-3,TRBV4-1,CASSRTGADTQYF,TGCGCCAGCAGCCGGACCGGCGCAGATACGCAGTATTTT
TRBD2,many,TRBJ2-6,TRBV7-6,CASSLGLAGAGANVLTF,TGTGCCAGCAGCTTAGGCTTAGCGGGAGCTGGGGCCAACGTCCTGACTTTC
TRBD2,few,TRBJ2-7,TRBV7-9,CASSPPLAGEYEQYF,TGTGCCAGCAGCCCCCCCCTAGCGGGAGAGTACGAGCAGTACTTC
TRBD1,few,TRBJ2-3,TRBV5-1,CASRPGQGAVDTQYF,TGCGCCAGCAGGCCGGGACAGGGGGCGGTAGATACGCAGTATTTT
TRBD2,few,TRBJ2-1,TRBV19,CASSISAGRSSYNEQFF,TGTGCCAGTAGTATTTCAGCGGGAAGAAGCTCCTACAATGAGCAGTTCTTC
NA,few,TRBJ2-7,TRBV3-1,CASSQNREQYF,TGTGCCAGCAGCCAAAACCGGGAGCAGTACTTC
NA,few,TRBJ2-7,TRBV10-3,CAISELASYDEQYF,TGTGCCATCAGTGAGCTAGCGTCCTACGACGAGCAGTACTTC